The TCR beta chain under discussion was sequenced for a study of T cells in women clearing cervical HPV infection. The study's findings and limits: TRBV6-7 relative abundance averaged roughly 0.099% in cases and roughly 0.17% in controls. Richness differences could reflect unmeasured T-cell content per sample. CIN3+ cases had significantly higher TCR richness than controls; evenness did not differ.

immunoSEQ multiplex PCR used an average of about 1,200 ng genomic DNA. Assay used: immunoSEQ multiplex PCR; TCRdb lists only in-frame clones, some missing. Its table lists about 33,000 clones. Comments on this clone: Its antigen is still unknown. The CDR3 is cut off 3 residues early in the read; its end comes from the germline J gene.

This CDR3 is 15 amino acids long. V lost 6 bases and J lost 10; bases outside the gene matches: 10. Germline CDR1 reads SNHLY; CDR2 reads FYNNEI. The rearrangement uses TRBV2 and TRBJ1-4; 11 nucleotides align to TRBD1. Sequenced material: blood buffy coat. The TCR sequence derives from a woman aged 18 to 69 with a cervical HPV16 infection that either progressed to CIN3+ or cleared (not recorded which). The CDR3 spells CASRQTSGQGGKLFF. The covered CDR3 bases are TGTGCCAGCAGACAAACCTCGGGACAGGGGGGAAAA.